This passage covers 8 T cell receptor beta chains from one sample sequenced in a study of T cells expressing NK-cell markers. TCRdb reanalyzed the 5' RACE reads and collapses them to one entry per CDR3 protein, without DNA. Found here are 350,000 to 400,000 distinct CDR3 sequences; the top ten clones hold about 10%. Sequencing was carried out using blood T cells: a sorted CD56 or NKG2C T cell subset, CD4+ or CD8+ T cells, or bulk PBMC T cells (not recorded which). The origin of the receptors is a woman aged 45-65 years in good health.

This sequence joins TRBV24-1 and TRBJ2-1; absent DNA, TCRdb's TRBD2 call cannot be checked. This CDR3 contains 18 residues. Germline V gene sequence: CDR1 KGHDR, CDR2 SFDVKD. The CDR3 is CATSDPGTSASSYNEQFF.

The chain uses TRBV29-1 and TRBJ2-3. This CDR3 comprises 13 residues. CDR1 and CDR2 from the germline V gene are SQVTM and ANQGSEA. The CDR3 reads CSVASENTDTQYF.

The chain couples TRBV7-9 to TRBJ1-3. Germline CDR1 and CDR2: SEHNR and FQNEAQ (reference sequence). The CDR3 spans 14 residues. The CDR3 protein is CASSPGLSGNTIYF.

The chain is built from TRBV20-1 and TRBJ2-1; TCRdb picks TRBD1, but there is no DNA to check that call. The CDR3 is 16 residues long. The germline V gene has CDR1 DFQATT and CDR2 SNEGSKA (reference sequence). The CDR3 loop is CSAREAGTGSYNEQFF.

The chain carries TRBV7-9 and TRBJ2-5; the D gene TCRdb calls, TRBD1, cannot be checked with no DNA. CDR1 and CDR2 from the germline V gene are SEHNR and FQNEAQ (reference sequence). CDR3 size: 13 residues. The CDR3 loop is CATRQGLQETQYF. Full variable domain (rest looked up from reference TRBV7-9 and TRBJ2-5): DTGVSQNPRHKITKRGQNVTFRCDPISEHNRLYWYRQTLGQGPEFLTYFQNEAQLEKSRLLSDRFSAERPKGSFSTLEIQRTEQGDSAMYLCATRQGLQETQYFGPGTRLLVL.

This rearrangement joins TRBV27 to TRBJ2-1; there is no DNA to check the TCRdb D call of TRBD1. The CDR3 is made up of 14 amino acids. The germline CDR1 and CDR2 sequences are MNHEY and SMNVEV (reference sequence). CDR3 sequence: CASRQGAQNNEQFF.

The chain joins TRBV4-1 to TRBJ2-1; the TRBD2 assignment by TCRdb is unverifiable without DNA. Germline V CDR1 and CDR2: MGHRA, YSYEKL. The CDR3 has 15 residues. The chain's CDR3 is CASSRGVSGSFWQFF.

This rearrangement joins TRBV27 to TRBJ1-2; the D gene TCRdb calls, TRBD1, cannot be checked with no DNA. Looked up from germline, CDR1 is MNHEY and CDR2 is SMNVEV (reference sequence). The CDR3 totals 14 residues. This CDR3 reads CASSGGAVGYGYTF.